These 32 T cell receptor beta chains share one sample of origin, sequenced in a study of blood T cell repertoires in COVID-19. Sequencing used immunoSEQ multiplex PCR; TCRdb keeps in-frame clones, though not all of them. The sample records about 210,000 clones, more than 75% being singletons. The sequencing input was peripheral blood. All receptors come from an elderly woman with acute or convalescent COVID-19.

This clone was found a few times. V gene TRBV18 combines with J gene TRBJ2-7; 10 bases line up with TRBD1. Losses at the gene ends were 2 bases for V and 6 bases for J; bases not matched to a gene: 7. The CDR3 runs 15 residues. Germline V gene data show CDR1 as KGHSH and CDR2 as LQKENI. The CDR3 is CASSPTGTGEGEQYF. CDR3 DNA sequence: TGTGCCAGCTCACCAACGGGGACAGGGGAGGGCGAGCAGTACTTC.

This sequence joins TRBV28 and TRBJ1-4, with D hard to call. Germline lookup yields CDR1 MDHEN and CDR2 SYDVKM. Trimming stripped 8 bases from V and 3 bases from J, with 7 bases between. The CDR3 spans 12 residues. In nucleotides, the CDR3 is TGTGCCAGCCGAGTGCCTAATGAAAAACTGTTTTTT. This translates into CASRVPNEKLFF.

J is TRBJ2-2 and V is TRBV3-1 (or the pseudogene TRBV3-2); D is undetermined. Germline-derived CDR1 and CDR2 are LGHDT and YNNKEL (reference sequence). V lost 3 bases to trimming and J lost 0 bases, with 8 bases between them. The CDR3 extends over 15 amino acids. The CDR3 region has the DNA TGTGCCAGCAGCCATCGGCAGGCGAACACCGGGGAGCTGTTTTTT. Translated, it gives CASSHRQANTGELFF.

The chain employs TRBV4-1 and TRBJ2-1, with a weak D call TRBD2 (5 bases). V lost 4 bases, J lost 7 bases, and 14 bases lay in between. Germline assignment: CDR1 MGHRA and CDR2 YSYEKL. The CDR3 contains 14 residues. The CDR3: CASSPLEGMNEQFF. The CDR3 DNA reads TGCGCCAGCAGCCCACTTGAGGGCATGAATGAGCAGTTCTTC.

This chain links TRBV28 with TRBJ2-1; tentative D call: TRBD1 (5 bases). The CDR3 has 12 amino acids. Trimming shortened V by 7 bases and J by 3 bases, and 7 bases separated the two germline ends. CDR1 MDHEN and CDR2 SYDVKM come from the germline V gene. The CDR3 reads CASKGLYNEQFF. CDR3 nucleotide sequence: TGTGCCAGCAAGGGGCTCTACAATGAGCAGTTCTTC.

The chain links TRBV28 to TRBJ2-7; D not certain. The CDR3 runs to 12 residues. Germline assignment: CDR1 MDHEN and CDR2 SYDVKM. V was shortened by 6 bases and J by 7 bases, with 13 bases between the two germline ends. Written as DNA, the CDR3 is TGTGCCAGCAGCCCGTATGGCATGGAGCAGTACTTC. Protein sequence: CASSPYGMEQYF.

This clone appeared a single time. This chain joins TRBV7-2 and TRBJ1-2; perhaps TRBD1 as D (5 bases). The V and J ends lost 5 bases and 5 bases respectively, with 18 bases between them. Germline V lookup: CDR1 SGHTA, CDR2 FQGNSA. CDR3 length: 15 amino acids. CDR3 bases: TGTGCCAGCAGCCCAGACGCGGGACGAGGGTATGGCTACACCTTC. Translated, it gives CASSPDAGRGYGYTF.

J is TRBJ1-6 and V is TRBV21-1. TRBV21-1 is a recognized pseudogene. This CDR3 is 17 amino acids long. CDR3 amino acids: CASSKARGEFPNSPLHF. CDR3 nucleotide sequence: TGTGCCAGCAGCAAAGCGCGGGGGGAGTTTCCAAATTCACCCCTCCACTTT.

This chain links TRBV11-2 with TRBJ2-7; D might be TRBD1 (6 bases). The V gene's germline CDR1 is SGHAT and CDR2 FQNNGV. Trimming took 1 base from V and 9 from J, leaving 13 bases between them. The CDR3 consists of 13 residues. CDR3 DNA: TGTGCCAGCAGCTTAGTCGCAGGGGTCGGGCAGTACTTC. Residues: CASSLVAGVGQYF.

This clone was picked up a small number of times. The rearrangement uses TRBV9 and TRBJ2-7; 13 positions agree with TRBD2. The V gene end was trimmed by 3 bases and the J gene end by 5 bases; junction bases not matched to a gene: 2. This CDR3 contains 14 residues. The germline V gene encodes CDR1 SGDLS and CDR2 YYNGEE. The CDR3 DNA is TGTGCCAGCAGCGCAGGACTAGCGGGAGACGAGCAGTACTTC. The encoded protein is CASSAGLAGDEQYF.

The chain links TRBV5-1 to TRBJ2-3; possible D gene TRBD1, 6 bases. CDR3 length: 16 amino acids. V was pared by 1 base and J by 0 bases, with 12 bases between. Germline V lookup: CDR1 SGHRS, CDR2 YFSETQ. The CDR3 DNA follows: TGCGCCAGCAGCTTGCTTGGGACACAAAGCACAGATACGCAGTATTTT. Translated, it gives CASSLLGTQSTDTQYF.

The gene calls are TRBV29-1 and TRBJ2-1; D is possibly TRBD1 (5 bases). V gave up 3 bases and J gave up 4 bases, with 10 bases separating them. The CDR3 is 13 residues long. Germline V lookup: CDR1 SQVTM, CDR2 ANQGSEA. The CDR3 DNA reads TGCAGCGTTGAGGTTGACAGTTACAATGAGCAGTTCTTC. This gives the protein CSVEVDSYNEQFF.

The chain is built from TRBV9 and TRBJ2-3; 9 nucleotides align to TRBD1. The germline V gene has CDR1 SGDLS and CDR2 YYNGEE. The ends lost 6 bases at V and 3 bases at J; junction bases unmatched: 8. CDR3 length: 15 residues. CDR3 in DNA: TGTGCCAGCACAGCCAGGGACAGGGCTACAGATACGCAGTATTTT. Translating gives CASTARDRATDTQYF.

The CDR3 region has the DNA TGTGCCAGCAGCCAAGATTCTCATCGTCCCTCTACCCTGGTTGCTTGGAATGAGCAGTTCTTC. As protein: CASSQDSHRPSTLVAWNEQFF. J is TRBJ2-1 and V is TRBV3-1 (or the pseudogene TRBV3-2); D is ambiguous. CDR1 is LGHDT and CDR2 is YNNKEL in the germline V gene (reference sequence). The CDR3 has 21 amino acids. Trimming took 0 bases from V and 7 from J, leaving 31 bases between them.

With regard to this clone: In the same sample, other DNA sequences code for this CDR3. The chain couples TRBV9 to TRBJ1-2, with 7 bases identical to TRBD1. The germline CDR1 and CDR2 sequences are SGDLS and YYNGEE. This CDR3 is built from 14 residues. The trim removed 2 bases at V and 4 bases at J, leaving 5 bases unmatched. The CDR3 spells CASSVGGQPYGYTF. The CDR3 DNA reads as TGTGCCAGCAGCGTTGGGGGACAGCCCTATGGCTACACCTTC.

The chain has TRBV7-9 and TRBJ2-5; possible D gene TRBD1, 6 bases. The CDR3 loop spans 15 amino acids. V was pared by 1 base and J by 4 bases, with 13 bases between. The germline CDR1 and CDR2 sequences are SEHNR and FQNEAQ (reference sequence). The CDR3 spells CASSLGLAGAETQYF. As DNA, the CDR3 is TGTGCCAGCAGCTTAGGTTTGGCAGGGGCAGAGACCCAGTACTTC.

The V gene is TRBV7-2, the J gene TRBJ1-1, with D possibly being TRBD1 (5 bases). CDR3 length: 13 residues. Germline values: CDR1 SGHTA, CDR2 FQGNSA. V was clipped by 3 bases and J by 4 bases, with 9 bases between them. The CDR3 region is CASSFQGSTEAFF. The DNA of the CDR3 is TGTGCCAGCAGCTTCCAGGGAAGCACTGAAGCTTTCTTT.

This clone has only a few counts. The J gene is TRBJ2-1, the V gene TRBV6-5, with 7 bases lining up with TRBD2. CDR3 length: 12 residues. The junction had 3 bases not matched to a gene; V was cut back by 4 bases and J by 9 bases. Germline CDR1 and CDR2: MNHEY and SVGAGI. The CDR3 region is CASSWEGSEQFF. Written as DNA, the CDR3 is TGTGCCAGCAGTTGGGAGGGAAGTGAGCAGTTCTTC.

This clone was counted at least ten times. The chain carries TRBV2 and TRBJ1-1, with D hard to call. Germline loops: CDR1 SNHLY, CDR2 FYNNEI. CDR3 length: 15 amino acids. V was pared by 0 bases and J by 3 bases, with 11 bases between. The DNA of the CDR3 is TGTGCCAGCAGTGAAGCGCTTACGGGTGACACTGAAGCTTTCTTT. As protein: CASSEALTGDTEAFF.

The chain is built from TRBV27 and TRBJ1-1; no definite D call. Trimming took 2 bases from V and 0 from J, leaving 10 bases between them. This CDR3 is built from 15 residues. Germline V gene data show CDR1 as MNHEY and CDR2 as SMNVEV (reference sequence). CDR3 nucleotides: TGTGCCAGCAGTTTAGGCGCGGTGATGAACACTGAAGCTTTCTTT. Translating gives CASSLGAVMNTEAFF.

V and J are TRBV18 and TRBJ1-2, with D maybe TRBD1 (5 bases). This CDR3 has 14 residues. Germline assignment: CDR1 KGHSH and CDR2 LQKENI. Trimming took 3 bases from V and 7 from J, leaving 15 bases between them. CDR3 sequence: CASSPNGGVGGYTF. CDR3 DNA: TGTGCCAGCTCACCCAACGGGGGAGTTGGTGGCTACACCTTC.

This clone appeared a single time. The J gene is TRBJ2-2, the V gene TRBV28; TRBD1 might be the D (5 bases). Per germline, CDR1 MDHEN and CDR2 SYDVKM. This CDR3 is 13 amino acids long. The ends were cut back, 8 bases at V and 6 bases at J, with 13 bases in the middle. For the CDR3, the DNA is TGTGCCAGCCGGGCCCAGGGCCCCGGGGAGCTGTTTTTT. Its protein is CASRAQGPGELFF.

V and J are TRBV4-2 and TRBJ2-5; TRBD2 matches at 7 bases. After removal of 4 bases from V and 5 bases from J, the junction contained 10 bases not matched to a gene. CDR3 size: 15 residues. Germline CDR1 is LGHNA and CDR2 is YNFKEQ. CDR3 bases: TGTGCCAGCAGCCCGGGGGGAGGGCCTTTGGAGACCCAGTACTTC. Protein product: CASSPGGGPLETQYF.

J is TRBJ1-5 and V is TRBV28; the D is unclear. Deletions cut 3 bases from V and 7 bases from J, with 10 bases between. This CDR3 is built from 13 residues. Germline V gives CDR1 MDHEN, CDR2 SYDVKM. CDR3 sequence (DNA): TGTGCCAGCAGTTTGAGTAACTGGCAGCCCCAGCATTTT. Residues: CASSLSNWQPQHF.

This clone showed up just once. Here the CDR3 DNA reads TGTGCCAGCAGTGAACTGGACAGGGAGATGGGTTCACCCCTCCACTTT. This translates into CASSELDREMGSPLHF. The chain is built from TRBV6-1 and TRBJ1-6, with TRBD1 matching 8 bases. The germline V gene has CDR1 MNHNS and CDR2 SASEGT. The CDR3 is made up of 16 amino acids. Trimming cost V 2 bases and J 9 bases; bases outside gene matches: 9.

This clone was picked up one time. The V call is TRBV10-2, the J call TRBJ2-5; 8 bases align to TRBD2. Germline V gene sequence: CDR1 WSHSY, CDR2 SAAADI. The ends lost 7 bases at V and 5 bases at J; junction bases unmatched: 9. This CDR3 is built from 14 residues. The CDR3 region is CASKIAGIRETQYF. CDR3 bases: TGCGCCAGCAAAATAGCGGGAATCAGGGAGACCCAGTACTTC.

V and J are TRBV5-1 and TRBJ2-6; D gene uncertain. Looked up from germline, CDR1 is SGHRS and CDR2 is YFSETQ. CDR3 length: 14 amino acids. Trimming took off 5 bases at V and 1 base at J, with 7 bases between the two ends. CDR3 residues: CASRVQSGANVLTF. The CDR3 DNA reads TGCGCCAGCAGAGTCCAGTCTGGGGCCAACGTCCTGACTTTC.

This chain joins TRBV2 and TRBJ2-1; 7 nucleotides agree with TRBD2. The germline CDR1 and CDR2 sequences are SNHLY and FYNNEI. Losses at the gene ends were 6 bases for V and 0 bases for J; bases not matched to a gene: 5. This CDR3 contains 15 residues. CDR3 in amino acids: CASRAGTISYNEQFF. In DNA, the CDR3 is TGTGCCAGCAGGGCCGGGACTATCTCCTACAATGAGCAGTTCTTC.

The chain combines TRBV7-2 with TRBJ1-2; 7 bases map to TRBD1. Germline CDR1 is SGHTA and CDR2 is FQGNSA. J lost 4 bases, V lost 2 bases, and 4 bases had no gene match. The CDR3 has 14 amino acids. CDR3 bases: TGTGCCAGCAGCTTACCCGACAGGGTCTATGGCTACACCTTC. Translation: CASSLPDRVYGYTF.

The chain links TRBV7-2 to TRBJ2-7; 14 nucleotides align to TRBD2. The CDR3 is 18 residues long. Unmatched junction bases numbered 11, after V lost 2 bases and J lost 5 bases. Germline V gene sequence: CDR1 SGHTA, CDR2 FQGNSA. The CDR3 DNA follows: TGTGCCAGCAGCTTACATAGTTGGGGGACTAGCGGGAGCAACGAGCAGTACTTC. Protein sequence: CASSLHSWGTSGSNEQYF.

The J gene is TRBJ1-1, the V gene TRBV11-2; D unclear. Germline V CDR1 and CDR2: SGHAT, FQNNGV. This CDR3 comprises 15 residues. V lost 4 bases to trimming and J lost 1 base, with 13 bases between them. As DNA, the CDR3 is TGTGCCAGCAGCTCCCCCGCTCGAGGGAACACTGAAGCTTTCTTT. Encoded protein: CASSSPARGNTEAFF.

This clone showed up just once. The chain employs TRBV6-2 or TRBV6-3 and TRBJ2-3; weak D call: TRBD1 (5 bases). V lost 4 bases to trimming and J lost 4 bases, with 21 bases between them. The CDR3 runs 17 residues. Germline V gene sequence: CDR1 MNHEY, CDR2 SVGEGT. CDR3 in DNA: TGTGCCAGCAGTTCCATCGATAAGGGGCTGAAGGCAGATACGCAGTATTTT. Amino acids: CASSSIDKGLKADTQYF.